These T cell receptor beta chains were read from a single sample in a study of blood T cell repertoires in COVID-19. Profiled with immunoSEQ multiplex PCR; TCRdb holds only in-frame clones, not every one. The repertoire has approximately 150,000 clones, roughly 81% of them found once; the top ten carry around 5%. Sample: peripheral blood. These receptors all come from a woman between 45 and 65 years old with COVID-19, enrolled during active disease. CDR3s include the opening cysteine and the closing phenylalanine or tryptophan.

V: TRBV5-6
J: TRBJ1-1
CDR3: CASSLNWDRAANTEAFF

V: TRBV12-5
J: TRBJ2-3
CDR3: CASGLFEGGFADTQYF

V: TRBV15
J: TRBJ1-1
CDR3: CATSRDGGAEKNTEAFF

V: TRBV7-9
J: TRBJ1-1
CDR3: CASSLRGADGGVSTEAFF

V: TRBV19
J: TRBJ1-2
CDR3: CASSIDRTGYGYTF

V: TRBV5-1
J: TRBJ1-2
CDR3: CASRPNSGTGNYGYTF

V: TRBV6-2/TRBV6-3
J: TRBJ2-2
CDR3: CASSYLTPNTGELFF

V: TRBV24-1
J: TRBJ1-5
CDR3: CATSTGANQPQHF

V: TRBV24-1
J: TRBJ2-3
CDR3: CATSEGSLDTQYF

V: TRBV30
J: TRBJ2-5
CDR3: CAWTTGTSSYQETQYF